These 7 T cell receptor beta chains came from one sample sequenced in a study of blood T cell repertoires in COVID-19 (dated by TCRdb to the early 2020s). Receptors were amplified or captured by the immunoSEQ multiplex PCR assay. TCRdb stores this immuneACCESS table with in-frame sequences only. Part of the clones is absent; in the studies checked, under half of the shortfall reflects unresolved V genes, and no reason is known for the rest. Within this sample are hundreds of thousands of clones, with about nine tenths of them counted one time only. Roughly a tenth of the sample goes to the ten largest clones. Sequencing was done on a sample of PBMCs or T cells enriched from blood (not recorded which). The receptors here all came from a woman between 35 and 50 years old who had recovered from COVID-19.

CDR3 nucleotides: TGCGCCAGCAGCTTGGCGGTGGGACTATCTTCGGGGGAGCAGTACTTC. Protein product: CASSLAVGLSSGEQYF. J is TRBJ2-7 and V is TRBV5-1; 7 nucleotides agree with TRBD2. This CDR3 comprises 16 residues. Germline CDR1 is SGHRS and CDR2 is YFSETQ. J lost 7 bases, V lost 0 bases, and 13 bases had no gene match.

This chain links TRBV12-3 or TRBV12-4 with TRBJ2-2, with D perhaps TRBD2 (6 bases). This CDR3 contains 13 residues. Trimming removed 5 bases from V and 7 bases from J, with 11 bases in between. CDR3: CASSTLALGELFF. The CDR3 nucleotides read TGTGCCAGCAGTACCCTAGCGCTCGGGGAGCTGTTTTTT.

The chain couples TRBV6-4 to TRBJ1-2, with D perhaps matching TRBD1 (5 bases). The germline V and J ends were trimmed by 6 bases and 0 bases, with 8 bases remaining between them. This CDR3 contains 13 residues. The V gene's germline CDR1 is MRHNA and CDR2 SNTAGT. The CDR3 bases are TGTGCCAGCAGAAGGGGCCCTAACTATGGCTACACCTTC. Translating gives CASRRGPNYGYTF.

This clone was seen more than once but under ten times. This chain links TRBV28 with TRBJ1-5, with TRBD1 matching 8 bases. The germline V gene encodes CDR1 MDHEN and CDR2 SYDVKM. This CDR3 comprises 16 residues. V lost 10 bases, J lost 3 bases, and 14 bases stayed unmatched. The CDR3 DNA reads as TGTGCCACCAGAGATTCCGGGACAGGCGACAATCAGCCCCAGCATTTT. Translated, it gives CATRDSGTGDNQPQHF.

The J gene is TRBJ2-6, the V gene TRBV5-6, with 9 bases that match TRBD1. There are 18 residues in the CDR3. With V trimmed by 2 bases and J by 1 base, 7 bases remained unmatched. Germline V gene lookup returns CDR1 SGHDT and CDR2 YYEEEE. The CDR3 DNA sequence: TGTGCCAGCAGCTTAGGGGACAGGGCAATTTCTGGGGCCAACGTCCTGACTTTC. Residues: CASSLGDRAISGANVLTF.

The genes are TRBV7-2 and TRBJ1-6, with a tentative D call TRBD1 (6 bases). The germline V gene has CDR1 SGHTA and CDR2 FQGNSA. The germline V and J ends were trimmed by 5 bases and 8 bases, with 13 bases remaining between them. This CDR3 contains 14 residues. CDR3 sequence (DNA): TGTGCCAGCAGCCTTACAGGGAGCGATTCACCCCTCCACTTT. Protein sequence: CASSLTGSDSPLHF.

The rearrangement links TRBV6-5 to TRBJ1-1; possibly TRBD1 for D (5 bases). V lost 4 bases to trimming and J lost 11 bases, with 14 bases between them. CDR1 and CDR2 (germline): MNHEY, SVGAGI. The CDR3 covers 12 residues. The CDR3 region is CASSSGPEGAFF. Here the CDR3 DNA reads TGTGCCAGCAGTTCGGGACCGGAGGGGGCTTTCTTT.